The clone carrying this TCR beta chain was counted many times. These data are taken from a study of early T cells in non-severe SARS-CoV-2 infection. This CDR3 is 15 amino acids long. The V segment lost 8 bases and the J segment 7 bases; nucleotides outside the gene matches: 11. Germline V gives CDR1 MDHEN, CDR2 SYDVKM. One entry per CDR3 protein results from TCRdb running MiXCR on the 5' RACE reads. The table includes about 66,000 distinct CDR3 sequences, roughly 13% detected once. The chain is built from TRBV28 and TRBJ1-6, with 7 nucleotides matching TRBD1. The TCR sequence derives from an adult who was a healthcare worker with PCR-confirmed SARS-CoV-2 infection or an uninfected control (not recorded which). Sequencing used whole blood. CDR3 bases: TGTGCCAGCTCCGTGAGGATCAGGGGGAATTCACCCCTCCACTTT. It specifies CASSVRIRGNSPLHF.